The clone carrying this T cell receptor beta chain was detected many times. The data stem from a study of early T cells in non-severe SARS-CoV-2 infection. From germline, CDR1 is SGHRS and CDR2 YFSETQ. V was shortened by 0 bases and J by 4 bases, with 10 bases between the two germline ends. CDR3 length: 14 residues. TCRdb itself ran the 5' RACE reads through MiXCR, one entry per CDR3 protein. Of tens of thousands of distinct CDR3 sequences detected, under 15% appear once; the ten largest clones hold about 4.7%. J is TRBJ1-2 and V is TRBV5-1; D not resolved. What was sequenced was whole blood. This receptor was taken from an adult who was a healthcare worker with PCR-confirmed SARS-CoV-2 infection or an uninfected control (not recorded which). CDR3 in amino acids: CASSLGQAGYGYTF. For the CDR3, the DNA is TGCGCCAGCAGCTTGGGGCAGGCGGGCTATGGCTACACCTTC.